This T cell receptor (beta chain) was obtained from a study of T cells in Graves' hyperthyroidism and ophthalmopathy (dated by TCRdb to the late 2010s). Regarding the study in general: Peripheral blood samples were taken at initial diagnosis, before any treatment was given. TCR V-J signatures able to tell the groups apart were searched for in a discovery cohort of about a hundred patients, of whom fewer than 45 had Graves' ophthalmopathy and 57 had stable Graves' hyperthyroidism. Prospective prediction of ophthalmopathy was tested in an independent validation cohort consisting of 18 to 20 hyperthyroidism patients and around 16 patients who later progressed to ophthalmopathy. According to the paper, TCR Vbeta CDR3 sequencing was carried out on around 140 peripheral blood samples, which came from under 50 ophthalmopathy, 75 or so hyperthyroidism and around 17 progressor patients. The approximately 100 discovery patients were divided at random into training and test sets in a 7:3 ratio. The study also compared thyroid tissue and blood T-cell repertoires from roughly 6 Graves' hyperthyroidism patients. Following sampling, methimazole starting at 30 mg daily was given to hyperthyroidism patients, and high-dose intravenous methylprednisolone was given to ophthalmopathy patients. The paper's findings and limits, for the study overall: In cross-validation, a model built on a 13 V-J signature told ophthalmopathy apart from stable hyperthyroidism with under 90% sensitivity and about 81% specificity, and in testing the same model reached 80%/75%. During validation, the model predicted progression to ophthalmopathy a median of about 5.9 months ahead of onset, with around 70% sensitivity and 72% to 80% specificity. Most expanded thyroid clonotypes (frequency above 0.001) were also detected in blood, a finding suggesting that blood repertoires may reflect thyroid immune responses. Sample size was not statistically predetermined, and investigators were not blinded to group allocation.

CDR1 and CDR2 are drawn from the germline V gene: SNHLY, FYNNEI. The CDR3 numbers 13 residues from cysteine through phenylalanine. The DNA shown is the 39-base CDR3, in frame from base 1. The V and J ends are trimmed by 3 bases and 1 base, leaving 5 bases between them. Stable Graves' hyperthyroidism was defined as the absence of progression to ophthalmopathy over 18 months of follow-up. Hyperthyroidism patients were aged 18 to 65 years and newly diagnosed, with disease duration of less than 2 months. Exclusion was applied to patients with uncontrolled infections, other autoimmune diseases, pregnancy or lactation. Diagnoses relied on clinical symptoms, serum thyroxine and TRAb, thyroid ultrasound and orbital computed tomography. PBMCs were separated from 10 ml of fresh peripheral blood using Ficoll-Paque density gradient centrifugation. Total RNA was extracted using Trizol reagent, and RNA quality was assessed on an Agilent 2100 Bioanalyzer.

This clonotype was seen ten or more times. Its antigen specificity is not known. Base quality data are lacking; no much larger clone is found one base away. The TCR beta CDR3 regions were amplified from the RNA transcripts. For the first round of RT-PCR on the TCR CDR3, the HTBI primer set was used together with the Qiagen OneStep RT-PCR kit. Libraries were constructed in a second round of multiplex PCR, after which size selection and purification were performed. Paired-end sequencing of the libraries was performed with 100 bp reads on an Illumina HiSeq2000. As for the authors' bioinformatics: SOAPnuke was used to process the raw data, with reads discarded if the reads contained adapters or uncalled bases, had a mean Phred below 15, or lacked an exact constant-primer or identifier match. COPE v1.2.5 was used to merge high-quality paired reads, and clonotypes were defined as unique nucleotide sequences. MiTCR v1.1 was used to align clonotypes to the IMGT TRBV, TRBD and TRBJ reference segments. Analysis was restricted to V-J combinations with a frequency above 0.0001, which covered 99% to 99.2% of repertoires. The TCS score was defined as the ratio of F50 (clonal expansion) to E x V (chaos), calculated using BLOSUM62-based TCRdist between CDR3 peptides within each V-J. Welch's t-statistics and random forest reduced around 550 V-J features to roughly 13, which were used in a naive Bayes classifier (R e1071). TCRdb reprocessing: public reads trimmed at Q25 with fastp, clones called with MiXCR, in-frame beta chains kept. Every distinct CDR3 protein forms one entry, paired with its most common genes and DNA. The V and J calls and clone size come from TCRdb's table, not from the authors' own analysis. This sample holds 700,000 or so distinct CDR3 sequences; 16% were observed only once. Together, the top ten hold under 8.5% of the sample.

The sequence derives from a man between 18 and 29 years old with Graves' hyperthyroidism. The source material was blood. The rearranged segments are TRBV2 and TRBJ2-3; the D segment cannot be called with confidence. The bases read TGTGCCAGCAGTGATACAGGCACAGATACGCAGTATTTT. Translated, it reads CASSDTGTDTQYF.